This TCR beta chain was recorded in a study of blood T cell repertoires in COVID-19. This clone was picked up a small number of times. Clones were sequenced by immunoSEQ multiplex PCR, and TCRdb holds only the in-frame ones, with some missing. The sample consists of around 60,000 clones, roughly 72% of them appearing once. The CDR3 runs 14 residues. Trimming left V 4 bases short and J 1 base short, with 9 bases between. Germline values: CDR1 SGHKS, CDR2 YYEKEE (reference sequence). The chain is built from TRBV5-5 and TRBJ2-4; possible D gene TRBD1, 6 bases. The sequence derives from a woman in her 70s with COVID-19, enrolled during active disease. The sample comprised peripheral blood. The CDR3 loop is CASSHREAKNIQYF. In DNA, the CDR3 is TGTGCCAGCAGCCACAGGGAGGCCAAAAACATTCAGTACTTC. Combining the CDR3 with reference TRBV5-5 and TRBJ2-4 gives the whole variable domain DAGVTQSPTHLIKTRGQQVTLRCSPISGHKSVSWYQQVLGQGPQFIFQYYEKEERGRGNFPDRFSARQFPNYSSELNVNALLLGDSALYLCASSHREAKNIQYFGAGTRLSVL.